What follows are 18 T cell receptor beta chains derived from one specimen sequenced in a study of shared clonotypes between healthy human individuals. Using immunoSEQ multiplex PCR, the repertoire was profiled, and TCRdb retains in-frame clones only, with some absent. The sample records 2 million to 3 million clones, over 85% being singletons. Sequenced sample: naive CD4+ T cells from PBMCs. Subset given: CD45RA+ positively selected. The receptors originated from a man aged 18-30 years in good health. Some clones in this sample may be carry-over from other donors' samples.

This clone was observed once. This chain connects TRBV29-1 to TRBJ2-3; D remains ambiguous. The CDR3 totals 13 residues. CDR1 is SQVTM, CDR2 ANQGSEA, per germline. V lost 4 bases, J lost 3 bases, and 11 bases lay in between. CDR3 region: CSVGTLQTDTQYF. The CDR3 nucleotides read TGCAGCGTTGGGACCCTCCAAACAGATACGCAGTATTTT.

V and J are TRBV11-2 and TRBJ2-5, with D perhaps matching TRBD1 (6 bases). The germline gives CDR1 SGHAT, CDR2 FQNNGV. CDR3 length equals 14 residues. Trimming cost V 4 bases and J 7 bases, with 16 bases left between them. CDR3: CASSSVVVGGTQYF. The CDR3 nucleotides are TGTGCCAGCAGCTCCGTAGTAGTAGGGGGGACCCAGTACTTC. Full variable domain (outside the CDR3, taken from reference TRBV11-2 and TRBJ2-5): EAGVAQSPRYKIIEKRQSVAFWCNPISGHATLYWYQQILGQGPKLLIQFQNNGVVDDSQLPKDRFSAERLKGVDSTLKIQPAKLEDSAVYLCASSSVVVGGTQYFGPGTRLLVL.

The gene calls are TRBV4-2 and TRBJ2-3; D is unresolved. The germline gives CDR1 LGHNA, CDR2 YNFKEQ. The CDR3 is 16 amino acids. The V end lost 3 bases, the J end lost 1 base, and 14 bases lay between the germline ends. This CDR3 reads CASSHPSGRGTDTQYF. CDR3 DNA: TGTGCCAGCAGCCACCCTTCCGGACGTGGCACAGATACGCAGTATTTT.

This clone occurred a few times. V is TRBV7-3 and J is TRBJ2-7, with D perhaps matching TRBD1 or TRBD2 (5 bases each). The V gene's germline CDR1 is SGHTA and CDR2 FQGTGA. The length of the CDR3 is 15 residues. The V and J ends lost 5 bases and 7 bases respectively, with 21 bases between them. The CDR3 DNA reads as TGTGCCAGCAGCCTCGGGGCCTCCAGCGGCTGGGAGCAGTACTTC. Translated, it gives CASSLGASSGWEQYF. The full variable domain, completed using reference TRBV7-3 and TRBJ2-7, is GAGVSQTPSNKVTEKGKYVELRCDPISGHTALYWYRQSLGQGPEFLIYFQGTGAADDSGLPNDRFFAVRPEGSVSTLKIQRTERGDSAVYLCASSLGASSGWEQYFGPGTRLTVT.

The rearrangement uses TRBV28 and TRBJ2-3; D not certain. Germline V gene lookup returns CDR1 MDHEN and CDR2 SYDVKM. CDR3 length: 13 residues. V dropped 7 bases and J dropped 6 bases, with 14 bases sitting between them. The CDR3 is CASNPQGLDTQYF. CDR3 in DNA: TGTGCCAGCAACCCCCAAGGGTTGGATACGCAGTATTTT.

This CDR3 is CASSFEWESYNEQFF. The CDR3 bases are TGTGCCAGCAGCTTCGAGTGGGAATCCTACAATGAGCAGTTCTTC. The rearrangement links TRBV5-6 to TRBJ2-1; the D is unclear. Germline V gene lookup returns CDR1 SGHDT and CDR2 YYEEEE. The V end was cut by 2 bases, the J end by 1 base, with 10 bases between. The CDR3 runs to 15 residues.

The V gene is TRBV10-3, the J gene TRBJ1-5; weak D call: TRBD1 (5 bases). Deletions cut 10 bases from V and 1 base from J, with 11 bases between. This CDR3 comprises 13 residues. Looked up from germline, CDR1 is ENHRY and CDR2 is SYGVKD. CDR3 nucleotide sequence: TGTGCCACGGGGGGGGGAAGCAATCAGCCCCAGCATTTT. Its protein is CATGGGSNQPQHF.

This clone was observed a handful of times. The chain links TRBV6-5 to TRBJ1-4; TRBD1 aligns across 7 bases. Germline V gives CDR1 MNHEY, CDR2 SVGAGI. Trimming took 6 bases from V and 8 from J; bases not matched to a gene: 6. This CDR3 is built from 13 residues. The CDR3: CASRGTTGEKLFF. The CDR3 nucleotides are TGTGCCAGCAGGGGGACGACAGGGGAAAAACTGTTTTTT.

This clone appeared a few times. The chain carries TRBV27 and TRBJ1-2, with D unresolved. The V gene lost 0 bases and the J gene lost 2 bases, with 7 bases spanning the gap. The CDR3 is made up of 14 amino acids. In germline, CDR1 is MNHEY, CDR2 SMNVEV (reference sequence). Here the CDR3 reads CASSLSIKNYGYTF. The CDR3 nucleotides are TGTGCCAGCAGTTTATCGATCAAAAACTATGGCTACACCTTC.

The chain combines TRBV7-2 with TRBJ1-4, with D unresolved. This CDR3 comprises 16 residues. The germline V gene has CDR1 SGHTA and CDR2 FQGNSA. Trimming pared 0 bases from V and 0 bases from J, leaving 8 bases between. The CDR3 protein is CASSLASAATNEKLFF. The DNA of the CDR3 is TGTGCCAGCAGCTTAGCTTCTGCAGCAACTAATGAAAAACTGTTTTTT. The full variable domain, rest sourced from reference TRBV7-2 and TRBJ1-4, is GAGVSQSPSNKVTEKGKDVELRCDPISGHTALYWYRQSLGQGLEFLIYFQGNSAPDKSGLPSDRFSAERTGGSVSTLTIQRTQQEDSAVYLCASSLASAATNEKLFFGSGTQLSVL.

This clone appeared a single time. Its ends do not fully match the called genes, so a read error is possible. This rearrangement joins TRBV6-6 to TRBJ1-4; weak D call: TRBD1 (5 bases). The germline CDR1 and CDR2 sequences are MNHNY and SVGAGI (reference sequence). The CDR3 runs 16 residues. The chain's CDR3 is CAGSRTRGFNGEKLFF. CDR3 DNA sequence: TGTGCCGGCAGTCGTACTAGGGGTTTCAACGGGGAAAAACTGTTTTTT.

To note about this clone: This may come from a read error, since a much larger clone is one base off. The chain combines TRBV19 with TRBJ1-1, with D hard to call. The CDR3 is made up of 14 amino acids. CDR1 is LNHDA, CDR2 SQIVND, per germline (reference sequence). The V and J ends lost 1 base and 1 base respectively, with 7 bases between them. The CDR3: CASSIGPGNTEAFF. CDR3 bases: TGTGCCAGTAGTATAGGTCCGGGGAACACTGAAGCTTTCTTT. Drawing the rest from reference TRBV19 and TRBJ1-1, the complete variable domain is DGGITQSPKYLFRKEGQNVTLSCEQNLNHDAMYWYRQDPGQGLRLIYYSQIVNDFQKGDIAEGYSVSREKKESFPLTVTSAQKNPTAFYLCASSIGPGNTEAFFGQGTRLTVV.

This chain connects TRBV7-2 to TRBJ2-6; D is undetermined. The CDR3 contains 13 residues. V was cut by 5 bases and J by 2 bases, with 4 bases left in between. Germline-derived CDR1 and CDR2 are SGHTA and FQGNSA. The chain's CDR3 is CASSPTGANVLTF. The CDR3 DNA follows: TGTGCCAGCAGCCCTACTGGGGCCAACGTCCTGACTTTC.

This clone was seen a handful of times. The chain links TRBV5-1 to TRBJ2-2; TRBD2 matches 9 bases. In germline, CDR1 is SGHRS, CDR2 YFSETQ. CDR3 length: 15 residues. The trim removed 7 bases at V and 10 bases at J, leaving 14 bases unmatched. The CDR3 sequence: CASGYLGLASEELFF. The CDR3 DNA is TGCGCCAGCGGCTACTTGGGACTAGCTTCCGAGGAGCTGTTTTTT.

The V call is TRBV28, the J call TRBJ1-4; tentatively, D is TRBD1 (6 bases). Trimming left V 2 bases short and J 4 bases short, with 8 bases between. The CDR3 consists of 14 residues. Looked up from germline, CDR1 is MDHEN and CDR2 is SYDVKM. The CDR3, as DNA: TGTGCCAGCAGTTTAGGGGGCCGTAATGAAAAACTGTTTTTT. It specifies CASSLGGRNEKLFF.

In regard to this clone: The same CDR3 arises from other DNA sequences in this sample as well. This sequence joins TRBV2 and TRBJ2-1; 9 positions match TRBD2. Germline V gives CDR1 SNHLY, CDR2 FYNNEI. This CDR3 comprises 16 residues. V lost 4 bases to trimming and J lost 2 bases; unmatched junction nucleotides: 6. CDR3 region: CASSARLAGTYNEQFF. The CDR3 nucleotides read TGTGCCAGCAGTGCCAGGCTAGCGGGGACCTACAATGAGCAGTTCTTC.

The chain carries TRBV11-3 and TRBJ1-2; D is ambiguous. Germline V gene data show CDR1 as SGHNT and CDR2 as YENEEA. Trimming removed 1 base at V and 6 bases at J, with 12 bases between. This CDR3 has 14 amino acids. CDR3 DNA sequence: TGTGCCAGCAGCTTAGGCCCTGCGGGTGATGGCTACACCTTC. It translates to CASSLGPAGDGYTF.

The chain is built from TRBV18 and TRBJ1-2; possibly TRBD1 for D (5 bases). Germline assignment: CDR1 KGHSH and CDR2 LQKENI. CDR3 length: 16 amino acids. V was trimmed by 2 bases and J by 8 bases, leaving 21 bases between them. DNA for the CDR3: TGTGCCAGCTCACCAAGGGCAGCAGGGACCGGTATCGGCTACACCTTC. This encodes CASSPRAAGTGIGYTF.